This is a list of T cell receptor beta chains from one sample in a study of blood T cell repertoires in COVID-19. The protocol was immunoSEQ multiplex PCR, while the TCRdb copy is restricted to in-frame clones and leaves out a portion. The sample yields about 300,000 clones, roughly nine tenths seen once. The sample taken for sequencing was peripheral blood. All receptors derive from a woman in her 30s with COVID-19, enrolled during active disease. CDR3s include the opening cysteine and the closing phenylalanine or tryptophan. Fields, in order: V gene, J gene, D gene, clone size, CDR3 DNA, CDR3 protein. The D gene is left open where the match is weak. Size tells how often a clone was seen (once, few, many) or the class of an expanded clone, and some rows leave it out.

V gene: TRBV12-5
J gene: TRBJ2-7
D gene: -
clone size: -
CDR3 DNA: TGTGCTAGTGCCCATTTCTTGTCTTCCCAGTCCTACGAGCAGTACTTC
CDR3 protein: CASAHFLSSQSYEQYF

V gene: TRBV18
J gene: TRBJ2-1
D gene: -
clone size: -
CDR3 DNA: TGTGCCAGCTCACCACCCCAACGGGGTAGCAATGAGCAGTTCTTC
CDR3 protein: CASSPPQRGSNEQFF

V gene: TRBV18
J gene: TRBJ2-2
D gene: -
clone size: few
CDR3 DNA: TGTGCCAGCTCACCACCCGGCGGGGGCGCGAACACCGGGGAGCTGTTTTTT
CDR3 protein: CASSPPGGGANTGELFF

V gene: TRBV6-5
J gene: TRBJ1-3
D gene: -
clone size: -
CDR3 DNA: TGTGCCAGCAGTTCCCTCCTCCGCTCTGGAAACACCATATATTTT
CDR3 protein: CASSSLLRSGNTIYF

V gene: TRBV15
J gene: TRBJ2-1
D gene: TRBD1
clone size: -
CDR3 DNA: TGTGCCACCAGCTGGACAGGGCCCAATGAGCAGTTCTTC
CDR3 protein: CATSWTGPNEQFF

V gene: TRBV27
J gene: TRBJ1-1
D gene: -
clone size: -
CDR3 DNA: TGTGCCAGCAGACAAGGGGTGGGTGCGTGGAACACTGAAGCTTTCTTT
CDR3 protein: CASRQGVGAWNTEAFF

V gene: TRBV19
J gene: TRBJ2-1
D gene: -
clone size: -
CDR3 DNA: TGTGCCAGTAGTATCCGGGAGAGCTCCTACAATGAGCAGTTCTTC
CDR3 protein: CASSIRESSYNEQFF

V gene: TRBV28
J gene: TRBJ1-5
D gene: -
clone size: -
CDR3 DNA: TGTGCCAGCGGGGCGGACGGCGATCAGCCCCAGCATTTT
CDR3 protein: CASGADGDQPQHF

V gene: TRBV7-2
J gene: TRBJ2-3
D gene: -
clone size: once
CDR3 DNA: TGTGCCAGCAGCTCCGGGACTGCGACTAGCACAGATACGCAGTATTTT
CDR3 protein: CASSSGTATSTDTQYF

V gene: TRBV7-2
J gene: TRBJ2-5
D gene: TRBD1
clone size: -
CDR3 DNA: TGTGCCAGCAGCCCTGACAGGGGGCTGGAGACCCAGTACTTC
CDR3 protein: CASSPDRGLETQYF

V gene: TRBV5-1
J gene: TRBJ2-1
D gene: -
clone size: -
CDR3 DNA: TGCGCCAGCAGCTTCGGCAGGGGAAGCGAGCAGTTCTTC
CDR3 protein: CASSFGRGSEQFF

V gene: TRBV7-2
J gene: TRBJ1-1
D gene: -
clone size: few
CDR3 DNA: TGTGCCAGCAGCCGCCCTGAGGGAGGAGCTTTCTTT
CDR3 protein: CASSRPEGGAFF

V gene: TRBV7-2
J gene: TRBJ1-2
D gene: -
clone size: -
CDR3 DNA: TGTGCCAGCAGCTTAGCGGGAGGGCAAAACTATGGCTACACCTTC
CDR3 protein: CASSLAGGQNYGYTF

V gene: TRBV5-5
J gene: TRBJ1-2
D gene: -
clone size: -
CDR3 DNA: TGTGCCAGCAGCTTTGGTGGGGGCCCAATGGATGGCTACACCTTC
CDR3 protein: CASSFGGGPMDGYTF

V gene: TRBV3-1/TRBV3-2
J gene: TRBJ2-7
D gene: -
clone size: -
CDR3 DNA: TGTGCCAGCAGCCCGTCCTTTTCAGGGATGGGCGAGCAGTACTTC
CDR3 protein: CASSPSFSGMGEQYF

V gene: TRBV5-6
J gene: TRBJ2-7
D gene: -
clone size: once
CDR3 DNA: TGTGCCAGCAGCTTGGGACAGGTAGAAATTGAGCAGTACTTC
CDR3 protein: CASSLGQVEIEQYF

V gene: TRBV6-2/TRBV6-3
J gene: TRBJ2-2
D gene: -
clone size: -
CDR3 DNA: TGTGCCAGCAGCTCGACTAGTCCCACCGGGGAGCTGTTTTTT
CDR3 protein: CASSSTSPTGELFF

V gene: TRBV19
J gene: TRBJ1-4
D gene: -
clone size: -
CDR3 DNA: TGTGCCACCCGGGAAGCAACTAATGAAAAACTGTTTTTT
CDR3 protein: CATREATNEKLFF

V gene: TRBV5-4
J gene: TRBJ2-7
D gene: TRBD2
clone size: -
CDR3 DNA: TGTGCCAGCAGCTACGGGGGGGCCACCTACGAGCAGTACTTC
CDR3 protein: CASSYGGATYEQYF

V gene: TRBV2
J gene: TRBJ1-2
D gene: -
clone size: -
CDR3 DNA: TGTGCCAGCAGGGACGGGGCTAACTATGGCTACACCTTC
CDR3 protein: CASRDGANYGYTF

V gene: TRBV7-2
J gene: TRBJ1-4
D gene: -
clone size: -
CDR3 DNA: TGTGCCAGCAGCTCTACCCCTGCAACTAATGAAAAACTGTTTTTT
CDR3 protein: CASSSTPATNEKLFF

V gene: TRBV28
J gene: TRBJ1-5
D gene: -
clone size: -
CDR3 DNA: TGTGCCAGCACTAGGGGAGGGGGGACCAATCAGCCCCAGCATTTT
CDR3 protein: CASTRGGGTNQPQHF

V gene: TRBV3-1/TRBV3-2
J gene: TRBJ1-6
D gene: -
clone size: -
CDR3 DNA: TGTGCCAGCAGCCAAGTGGGAGGGATGGGTTCACCCCTCCACTTT
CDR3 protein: CASSQVGGMGSPLHF

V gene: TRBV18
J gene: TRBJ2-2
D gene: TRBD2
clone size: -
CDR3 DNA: TGTGCCAGCTCACCACTAGCGGGGTCGAACACCGGGGAGCTGTTTTTT
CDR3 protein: CASSPLAGSNTGELFF

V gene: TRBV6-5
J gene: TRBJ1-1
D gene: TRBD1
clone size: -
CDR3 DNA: TGTGCCAGCAGGAGGGGGCGGAACACTGAAGCTTTCTTT
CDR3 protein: CASRRGRNTEAFF

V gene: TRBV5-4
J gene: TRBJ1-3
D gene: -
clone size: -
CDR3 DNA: TGTGCCAGCAGCCCGATCAGTGGAAACACCATATATTTT
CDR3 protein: CASSPISGNTIYF

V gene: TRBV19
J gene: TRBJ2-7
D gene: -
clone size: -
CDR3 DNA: TGTGCCAGTAGTATAGTTGCATACCCTAGCTCCTACGAGCAGTACTTC
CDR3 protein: CASSIVAYPSSYEQYF

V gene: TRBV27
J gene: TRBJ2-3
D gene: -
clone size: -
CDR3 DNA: TGTGCCAGCAGACTTAGGGGAACAGATACGCAGTATTTT
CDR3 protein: CASRLRGTDTQYF

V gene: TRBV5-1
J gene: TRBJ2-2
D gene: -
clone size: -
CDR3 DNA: TGCGCCAGCAGCTTGGTTCCGGGATCCGGGGAGCTGTTTTTT
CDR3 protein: CASSLVPGSGELFF

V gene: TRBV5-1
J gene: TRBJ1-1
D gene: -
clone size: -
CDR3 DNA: TGCGCCAGCAGCTTGAAGTTGGGGCAGAACACTGAAGCTTTCTTT
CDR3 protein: CASSLKLGQNTEAFF

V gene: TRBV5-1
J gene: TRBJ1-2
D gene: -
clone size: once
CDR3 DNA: TGCGCCAGCAGCTTGGGGACAAACTATGGCTACACCTTC
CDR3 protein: CASSLGTNYGYTF

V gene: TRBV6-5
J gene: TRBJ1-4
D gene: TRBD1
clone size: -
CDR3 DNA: TGTGCCAGCAGTTACGGACAGGATATGAATGAAAAACTGTTTTTT
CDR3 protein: CASSYGQDMNEKLFF

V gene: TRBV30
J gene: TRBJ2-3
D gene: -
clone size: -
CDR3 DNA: TGTGCCTGGAGTGTAACCAGGGACGGACTACCCCCGCAGTATTTT
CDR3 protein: CAWSVTRDGLPPQYF

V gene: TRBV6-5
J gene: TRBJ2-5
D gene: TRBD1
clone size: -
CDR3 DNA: TGTGCCAGCAGTCCGGACAGGGCATTGGAGACCCAGTACTTC
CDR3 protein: CASSPDRALETQYF

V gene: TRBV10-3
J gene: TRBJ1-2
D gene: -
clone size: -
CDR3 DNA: TGTGCCATCAGTGAGATGAAATTTTCGGCTAACTATGGCTACACCTTC
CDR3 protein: CAISEMKFSANYGYTF

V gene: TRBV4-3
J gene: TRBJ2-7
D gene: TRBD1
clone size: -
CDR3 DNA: TGCGCCAGCAGCCTTACCAAGGACAGGTCCTACGAGCAGTACTTC
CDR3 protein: CASSLTKDRSYEQYF

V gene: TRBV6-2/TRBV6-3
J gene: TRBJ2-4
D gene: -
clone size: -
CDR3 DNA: TGTGCCAGCAGTTCGACAGGAATAGCCAAAAACATTCAGTACTTC
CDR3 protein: CASSSTGIAKNIQYF

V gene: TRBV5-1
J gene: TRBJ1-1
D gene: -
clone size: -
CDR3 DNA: TGCGCCAGCAGCTTGGCGGGGGGCTTCACTGAAGCTTTCTTT
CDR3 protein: CASSLAGGFTEAFF

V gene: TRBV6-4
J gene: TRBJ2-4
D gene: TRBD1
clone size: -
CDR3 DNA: TGTGCCAGCAGTCCTCGGGGACAGAGTTTAGCCAAAAACATTCAGTACTTC
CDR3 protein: CASSPRGQSLAKNIQYF

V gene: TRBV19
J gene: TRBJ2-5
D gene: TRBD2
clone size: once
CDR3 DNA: TGTGCCAGTAGTAGCTTAGCGGGTGTAGAGACCCAGTACTTC
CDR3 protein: CASSSLAGVETQYF

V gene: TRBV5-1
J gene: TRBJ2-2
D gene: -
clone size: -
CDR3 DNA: TGCGCCAGCAGTTCAGGGTTCACCGGGGAGCTGTTTTTT
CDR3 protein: CASSSGFTGELFF

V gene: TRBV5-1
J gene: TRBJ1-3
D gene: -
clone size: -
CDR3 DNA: TGCGCCAGCAGCTTGACAGGAGAATACTTATCTGGAAACACCATATATTTT
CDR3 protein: CASSLTGEYLSGNTIYF

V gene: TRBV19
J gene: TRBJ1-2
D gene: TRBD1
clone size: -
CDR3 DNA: TGTGCCAGTTCACTTACAGGGGTCTATGGCTACACCTTC
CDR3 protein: CASSLTGVYGYTF

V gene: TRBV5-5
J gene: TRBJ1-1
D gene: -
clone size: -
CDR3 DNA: TGTGCCAGCAGCTGGGCGACAGGCCCCGAGGCTTTCTTT
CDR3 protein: CASSWATGPEAFF

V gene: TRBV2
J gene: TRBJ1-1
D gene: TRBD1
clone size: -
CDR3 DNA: TGTGCCAGCAGAGGCATCCACAGGGGGGGTTACACTGAAGCTTTCTTT
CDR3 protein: CASRGIHRGGYTEAFF

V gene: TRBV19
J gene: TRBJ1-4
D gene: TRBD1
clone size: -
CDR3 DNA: TGTGCCAGTAGAAAACAGGGGGCGAATGAAAAACTGTTTTTT
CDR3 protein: CASRKQGANEKLFF

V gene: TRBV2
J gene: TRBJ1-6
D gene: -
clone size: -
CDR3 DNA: TGTGCCAGCAGTGAAGCAGAGGAACCTTCACCCCTCCACTTT
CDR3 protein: CASSEAEEPSPLHF